This is a list of T cell receptor beta chains from one sample in a study of cytomegalovirus exposure and HLA in healthy donors. Using immunoSEQ multiplex PCR, the repertoire was profiled, and TCRdb retains in-frame clones only, with some absent. The sample has more than 100,000 clones, more than 70% seen once. The sequenced material came from PBMCs. Receptors were obtained from a man in his forties or fifties in good health and CMV-seronegative. Both conserved end residues are part of each CDR3. The D gene is left open where the match is weak. Where a row states a size, it is once, few, many or the class of an expanded clone; other rows omit it.

.,TRBV6-6,TRBD2,TRBJ2-4,14,TGTGCCAGCACCGTGACTAGCGGGAGTGACATTCAGTACTTC,CASTVTSGSDIQYF
once,TRBV7-2,.,TRBJ2-7,15,TGTGCCAGCAGCTTAAGTCTAGCGCCAGACTACGAGCAGTACTTC,CASSLSLAPDYEQYF
.,TRBV6-6,.,TRBJ2-7,14,TGTGCCAGCACCCCCCCGGGGGGCCCCCACGAGCAGTACTTC,CASTPPGGPHEQYF
.,TRBV29-1,.,TRBJ2-7,13,TGCAGCGTTGGGCAACAGAGCTCCTACGAGCAGTACTTC,CSVGQQSSYEQYF
.,TRBV30,.,TRBJ2-5,15,TGTGCCTGGACCCTCGGGACACGGAGGCAAGAGACCCAGTACTTC,CAWTLGTRRQETQYF
.,TRBV5-4,TRBD2,TRBJ2-7,15,TGTGCCAGCAGCTTCGGGGGGGCGGTCCTGAACGAGCAGTACTTC,CASSFGGAVLNEQYF
.,TRBV19,TRBD1,TRBJ1-2,13,TGTGCCAGTAGTACGGGGACAGCAGGGTGGCCCACCTTC,CASSTGTAGWPTF
.,TRBV28,.,TRBJ2-7,13,TGTGCCAGCAGTTTACTCGAGCCATATGAGCAGTACTTC,CASSLLEPYEQYF
.,TRBV30,TRBD2,TRBJ2-3,16,TGTGCCTGGAGGGGGGGAGGGTGGGAGGGGACAGATACGCAGTATTTT,CAWRGGGWEGTDTQYF
.,TRBV25-1,.,TRBJ2-7,14,TGTGCCAGCAGGGGCGTGGGGGCCTCCTACGAGCAGTACTTC,CASRGVGASYEQYF
once,TRBV5-1,.,TRBJ1-1,14,TGCGCCAGCAGCACCCCGGGCGGAGGGGCCGAAGCTTTCTTT,CASSTPGGGAEAFF
.,TRBV25-1,.,TRBJ1-2,14,TGTGCCAGCAGCGAGCCGGGGGTCCACTATGGCTACACCTTC,CASSEPGVHYGYTF
.,TRBV19,.,TRBJ2-2,16,TGTGCCAGTAGTATAGATCTCAGGAGGTTCACCGGGGAGCTGTTTTTT,CASSIDLRRFTGELFF
.,TRBV7-2,TRBD1,TRBJ1-6,13,TGTGCCAGCAGCTCGGACAGGGTCTCACCCCTCCACTTT,CASSSDRVSPLHF
.,TRBV4-3,TRBD1,TRBJ1-6,15,TGCGCCAGCAGCCAGAGCAGACAGGGAAATTCACCCCTCCACTTT,CASSQSRQGNSPLHF
.,TRBV27,.,TRBJ2-7,15,TGTGCCAGCCGTGATATAGGAGGGGAGATCTACGAGCAGTACTTC,CASRDIGGEIYEQYF
.,TRBV29-1,.,TRBJ1-1,13,TGCAGCGTCGCCGACAGAATGAACACTGAAGCTTTCTTT,CSVADRMNTEAFF
.,TRBV7-9,.,TRBJ1-2,12,TGTGCCAGCAGTTCGGAGGGCTATGGCTACACCTTC,CASSSEGYGYTF
.,TRBV28,.,TRBJ1-5,12,TGTGCCAGCAGGCCAGGGGACCAGCCCCAGCATTTT,CASRPGDQPQHF
few,TRBV10-3,.,TRBJ1-2,15,TGTGCCACGGTATCGAGTTGGACAGCCTCCTATGGCTACACCTTC,CATVSSWTASYGYTF
.,TRBV6-5,TRBD1,TRBJ1-2,15,TGTGCCAGCAGGCATCCGCAGGGGGCGGACTATGGCTACACCTTC,CASRHPQGADYGYTF
.,TRBV5-4,TRBD2,TRBJ2-1,17,TGTGCCAGCAGCTCACAGGCCGGGACTAGCGGGAACAATGAGCAGTTCTTC,CASSSQAGTSGNNEQFF
.,TRBV9,TRBD1,TRBJ1-1,15,TGTGCCAGCAGCTACGGGACAGGGATGAACACTGAAGCTTTCTTT,CASSYGTGMNTEAFF
.,TRBV19,.,TRBJ2-3,15,TGTGCCAGTAGTCCCGCGGCCTTGACTACAGATACGCAGTATTTT,CASSPAALTTDTQYF
.,TRBV7-6,.,TRBJ2-7,14,TGTGCCAGCAGCTTAGCAGGGGTCTCCTACGAGCAGTACTTC,CASSLAGVSYEQYF
.,TRBV4-2,TRBD2,TRBJ2-7,17,TGTGCCAGCAGCCAAGATTCAGCGGCTAGCGGATCGTACGAGCAGTACTTC,CASSQDSAASGSYEQYF
.,TRBV5-1,TRBD2,TRBJ2-1,16,TGCGCCAGCAGCCCTCGAGCGGGGGGTAAATACAATGAGCAGTTCTTC,CASSPRAGGKYNEQFF
.,TRBV5-1,.,TRBJ1-1,13,TGCGCCAGCAGCTTTTCAGGGAACCCTGAAGCTTTCTTT,CASSFSGNPEAFF
once,TRBV6-4,.,TRBJ1-2,14,TGTGCCAGCAGCGACACGGCGGGGCTGGGTGGCTACACCTTC,CASSDTAGLGGYTF
.,TRBV7-9,TRBD1,TRBJ1-5,19,TGTGCCAGCAGCTCCCACTTAGACAGGGCCACCTTGGGCAATCAGCCCCAGCATTTT,CASSSHLDRATLGNQPQHF
.,TRBV4-2,.,TRBJ2-1,17,TGTGCCAGCAGCCAAGATCCCCGGGGTAGGACGTACAATGAGCAGTTCTTC,CASSQDPRGRTYNEQFF
.,TRBV7-2,.,TRBJ1-1,15,TGTGCCAGCAGCTTATTCCCGGGGGAGGGCACTGAAGCTTTCTTT,CASSLFPGEGTEAFF
once,TRBV11-2,.,TRBJ2-5,14,TGTGCCAGCAGCTTAGACAGATTCCAAGAGACCCAGTACTTC,CASSLDRFQETQYF
.,TRBV4-3,.,TRBJ2-5,13,TGCGCCAGCAGCCAAGTCGGCGGAGAGACCCAGTACTTC,CASSQVGGETQYF
.,TRBV19,.,TRBJ1-5,11,TGTGCCAGTACCCTGAATCAGCCCCAGCATTTT,CASTLNQPQHF
once,TRBV11-2,.,TRBJ2-3,14,TGTGCCAGCAGCCCTGGGACTAGCACAGATACGCAGTATTTT,CASSPGTSTDTQYF
.,TRBV5-4,TRBD2,TRBJ2-7,15,TGTGCCAGCAGCTTCCCGGGACTAAGCTCCTACGAGCAGTACTTC,CASSFPGLSSYEQYF
once,TRBV4-3,TRBD1,TRBJ1-1,18,TGCGCCAGCAGCCAAGTCCAAGGTCTGACAGGGGCGGGGACTGAAGCTTTCTTT,CASSQVQGLTGAGTEAFF
.,TRBV27,.,TRBJ2-1,18,TGTGCCAGCAGTTTAACCCCAAGGCGGGGAAGGTCCTACAATGAGCAGTTCTTC,CASSLTPRRGRSYNEQFF
.,TRBV18,TRBD2,TRBJ2-7,15,TGTGCCAGCTCACCACCGTCTCAGCGGGGGGGCGAGCAGTACTTC,CASSPPSQRGGEQYF
.,TRBV5-1,.,TRBJ1-6,17,TGCGCCAGCAGCTTGGTCCAGGGTGGCTCCTATAATTCACCCCTCCACTTT,CASSLVQGGSYNSPLHF
.,TRBV5-4,.,TRBJ2-7,13,TGTGCCAGCAGCTATAGGGGCGGCTACGAGCAGTACTTC,CASSYRGGYEQYF
once,TRBV5-4,TRBD1,TRBJ2-7,15,TGTGCCAGCAGCTCCTATGACAGGGTATCCTACGAGCAGTACTTC,CASSSYDRVSYEQYF
.,TRBV28,.,TRBJ1-1,13,TGTGCCAGCATACTACAGGGCGACGCTGAAGCTTTCTTT,CASILQGDAEAFF
.,TRBV6-5,TRBD1,TRBJ2-7,15,TGTGCCAGCAGTTACCGACAGGGGGGCCCCTACGAGCAGTACTTC,CASSYRQGGPYEQYF
.,TRBV9,TRBD1,TRBJ1-4,15,TGTGCCAGCAGCGTGACCGGGACAGGGGGCGAAAAACTGTTTTTT,CASSVTGTGGEKLFF
few,TRBV7-9,TRBD1,TRBJ1-2,15,TGTGCCAGCAGCTTAGCCGGGACAGGGAACTATGGCTACACCTTC,CASSLAGTGNYGYTF
few,TRBV18,TRBD2,TRBJ2-2,15,TGTGCCAGCTCACGACCCGCGGGGGACACCGGGGAGCTGTTTTTT,CASSRPAGDTGELFF
.,TRBV5-3,.,TRBJ1-1,13,TGTGCCAGAAGGGTAGGGGGGGCGTGGAGGGCTTTCTTT,CARRVGGAWRAFF
.,TRBV6-5,.,TRBJ2-1,15,TGTGCCAGCAGTTACCCCGCGGGGCGGACCAATGAGCAGTTCTTC,CASSYPAGRTNEQFF
.,TRBV9,TRBD1,TRBJ1-1,15,TGTGCCAGCAGCGTAGGAGACAGGGGGGGAACTGAAGCTTTCTTT,CASSVGDRGGTEAFF
once,TRBV9,.,TRBJ2-3,13,TGTGCCAGCAGCGTAGGACCCAGGGATACGCAGTATTTT,CASSVGPRDTQYF